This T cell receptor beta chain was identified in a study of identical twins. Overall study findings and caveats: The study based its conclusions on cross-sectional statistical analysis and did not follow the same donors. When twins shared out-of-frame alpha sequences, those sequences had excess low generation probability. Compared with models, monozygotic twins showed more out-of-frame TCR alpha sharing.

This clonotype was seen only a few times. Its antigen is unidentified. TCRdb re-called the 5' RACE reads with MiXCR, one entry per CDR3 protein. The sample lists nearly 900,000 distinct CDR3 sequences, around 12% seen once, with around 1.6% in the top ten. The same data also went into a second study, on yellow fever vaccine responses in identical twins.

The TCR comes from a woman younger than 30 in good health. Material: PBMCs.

The CDR3 DNA follows: TGTGCCAGCAGTGAAGTTGGGGACAGGGTCATGAACACTGAAGCTTTCTTT. It specifies CASSEVGDRVMNTEAFF. J is TRBJ1-1 and V is TRBV6-1; 9 bases match TRBD1. The CDR3 has 17 amino acids. With V trimmed by 1 base and J by 0 bases, 6 bases remained unmatched. Germline V gene lookup returns CDR1 MNHNS and CDR2 SASEGT.